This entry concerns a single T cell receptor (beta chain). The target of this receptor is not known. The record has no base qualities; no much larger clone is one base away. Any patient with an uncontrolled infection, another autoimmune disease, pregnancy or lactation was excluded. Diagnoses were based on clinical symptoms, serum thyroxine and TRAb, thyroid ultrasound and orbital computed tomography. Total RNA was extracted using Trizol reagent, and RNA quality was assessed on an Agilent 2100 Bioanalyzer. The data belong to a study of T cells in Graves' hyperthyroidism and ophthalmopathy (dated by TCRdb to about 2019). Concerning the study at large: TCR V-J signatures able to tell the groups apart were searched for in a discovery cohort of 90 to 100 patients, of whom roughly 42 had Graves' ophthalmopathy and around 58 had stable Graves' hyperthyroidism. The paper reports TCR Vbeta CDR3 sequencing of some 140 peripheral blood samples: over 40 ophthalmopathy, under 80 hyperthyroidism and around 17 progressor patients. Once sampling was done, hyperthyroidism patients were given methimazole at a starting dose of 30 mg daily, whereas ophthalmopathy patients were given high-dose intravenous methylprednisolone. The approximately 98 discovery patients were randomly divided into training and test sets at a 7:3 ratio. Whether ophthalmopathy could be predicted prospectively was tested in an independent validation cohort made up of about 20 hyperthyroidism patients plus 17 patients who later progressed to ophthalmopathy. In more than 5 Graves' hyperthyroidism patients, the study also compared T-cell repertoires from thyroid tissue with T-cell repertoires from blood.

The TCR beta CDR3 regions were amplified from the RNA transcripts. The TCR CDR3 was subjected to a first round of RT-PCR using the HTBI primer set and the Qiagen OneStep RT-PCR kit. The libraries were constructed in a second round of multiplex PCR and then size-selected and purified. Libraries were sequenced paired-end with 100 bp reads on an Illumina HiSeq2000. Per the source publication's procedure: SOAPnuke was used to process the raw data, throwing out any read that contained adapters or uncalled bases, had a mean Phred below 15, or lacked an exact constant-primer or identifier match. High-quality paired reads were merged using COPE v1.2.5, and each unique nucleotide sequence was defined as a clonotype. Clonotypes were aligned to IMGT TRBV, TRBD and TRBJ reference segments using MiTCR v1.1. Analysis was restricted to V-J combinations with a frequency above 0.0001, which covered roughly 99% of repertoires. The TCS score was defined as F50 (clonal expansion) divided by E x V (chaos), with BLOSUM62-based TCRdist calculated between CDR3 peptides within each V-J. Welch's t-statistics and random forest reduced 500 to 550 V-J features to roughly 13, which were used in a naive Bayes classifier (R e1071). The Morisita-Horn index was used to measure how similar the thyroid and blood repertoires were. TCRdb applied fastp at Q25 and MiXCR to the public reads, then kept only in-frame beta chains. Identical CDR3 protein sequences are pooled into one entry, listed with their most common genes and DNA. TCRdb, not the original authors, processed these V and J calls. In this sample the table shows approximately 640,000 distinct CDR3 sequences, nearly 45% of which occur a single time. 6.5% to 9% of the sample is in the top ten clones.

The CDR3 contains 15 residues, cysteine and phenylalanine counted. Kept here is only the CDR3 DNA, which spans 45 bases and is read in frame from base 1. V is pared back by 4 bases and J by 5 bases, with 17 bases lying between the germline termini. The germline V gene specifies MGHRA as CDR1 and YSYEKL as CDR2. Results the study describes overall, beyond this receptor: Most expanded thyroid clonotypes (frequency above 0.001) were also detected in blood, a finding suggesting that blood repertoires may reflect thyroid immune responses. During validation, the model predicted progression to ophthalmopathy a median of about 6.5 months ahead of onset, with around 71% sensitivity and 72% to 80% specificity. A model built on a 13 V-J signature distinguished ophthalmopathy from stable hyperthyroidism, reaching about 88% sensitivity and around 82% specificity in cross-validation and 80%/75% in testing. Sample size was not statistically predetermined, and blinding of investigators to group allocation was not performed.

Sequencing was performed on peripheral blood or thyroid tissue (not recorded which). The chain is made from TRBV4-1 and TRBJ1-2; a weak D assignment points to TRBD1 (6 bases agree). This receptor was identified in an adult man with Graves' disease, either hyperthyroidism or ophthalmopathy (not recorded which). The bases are TGCGCCAGCAGCCTGAAGAGGACAGAGCAATATGGCTACACCTTC. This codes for CASSLKRTEQYGYTF.